The rows below give T cell receptor beta chains drawn from one sample of a study of post-analysis software for immune sequencing data. TCRdb reprocessed the PCR reads with MiXCR, giving one entry per CDR3 protein. This table holds a few hundred thousand distinct CDR3 sequences, under 40% found once. Material: blood. The receptor source for this set is a girl under 18 with multiple sclerosis. Both conserved end residues are part of each CDR3. The order of the fields is CDR3 protein, CDR3 DNA, V gene, J gene, D gene, clone size. A D gene is named only where the DNA matches it firmly. Size is omitted from some rows. Given values are once, few, many or a class for expanded clones.

CASSETSGEDVYNEQFF	TGTGCCAGCAGCGAGACTAGCGGGGAGGACGTATACAATGAGCAGTTCTTC	TRBV9	TRBJ2-1	TRBD2	NA
CASSRTVEATQYF	TGTGCCAGCAGTAGAACAGTGGAGGCGACCCAGTACTTC	TRBV6-5	TRBJ2-5	NA	few
CASSRDRGSQETQYF	TGTGCCAGCAGCCGGGACAGGGGATCCCAAGAGACCCAGTACTTC	TRBV6-5	TRBJ2-5	TRBD1	few
CAIRGISVDYEQYF	TGTGCCATCAGAGGGATTAGCGTTGACTACGAGCAGTACTTC	TRBV10-3	TRBJ2-7	NA	NA
CASGSTGLETQYF	TGTGCCAGCGGATCGACAGGGTTAGAGACCCAGTACTTC	TRBV6-5	TRBJ2-5	TRBD1	few
CASSTSHNEQFF	TGTGCCAGCAGTACCAGCCACAATGAGCAGTTCTTC	TRBV12-3/TRBV12-4	TRBJ2-1	NA	NA
CASAPGQEDTDTQYF	TGTGCTAGCGCACCAGGACAGGAAGACACAGATACGCAGTATTTT	TRBV7-7	TRBJ2-3	TRBD1	NA
CASSFLALNTGELFF	TGTGCCAGCAGTTTCTTAGCATTGAACACCGGGGAGCTGTTTTTT	TRBV28	TRBJ2-2	NA	once
CASSPSQTANQETQYF	TGTGCCAGCAGTCCCTCCCAGACGGCCAACCAAGAGACCCAGTACTTC	TRBV6-5	TRBJ2-5	NA	few
CASSLLSRRDRPTEQYF	TGCGCCAGCAGCTTGCTGTCTAGGAGGGACAGGCCGACCGAGCAGTACTTC	TRBV5-1	TRBJ2-7	TRBD1	NA
CASSSGRDGNYGYTF	TGTGCCAGCAGCTCCGGGAGGGACGGGAACTATGGCTACACCTTC	TRBV7-9	TRBJ1-2	NA	few
CASSLLGASILGYTF	TGTGCCAGCAGTTTATTGGGGGCCTCCATTCTCGGCTACACCTTC	TRBV27	TRBJ1-2	NA	NA
CASSLAGTTMSEQFF	TGCGCCAGCAGCTTGGCCGGGACCACTATGAGTGAGCAGTTCTTC	TRBV5-1	TRBJ2-1	NA	NA
CASSQEDLQSSYEQYF	TGCGCCAGCAGCCAAGAAGACCTTCAGAGCTCCTACGAGCAGTACTTC	TRBV4-1	TRBJ2-7	NA	NA
CASSAGFPSQETQYF	TGTGCCAGCAGTGCCGGTTTCCCCAGTCAAGAGACCCAGTACTTC	TRBV2	TRBJ2-5	NA	NA
CSARGGGLGGQPQHF	TGCAGTGCTAGAGGTGGAGGGTTGGGTGGTCAGCCCCAGCATTTT	TRBV20-1	TRBJ1-5	NA	NA
CATETGGRDTGELFF	TGTGCCACCGAGACGGGAGGTCGGGACACCGGGGAGCTGTTTTTT	TRBV15	TRBJ2-2	TRBD2	NA
CASSSGGLSKETQYF	TGCGCCAGCAGCTCAGGGGGGCTGTCGAAAGAGACCCAGTACTTC	TRBV5-1	TRBJ2-5	NA	few
CASTPGLAGGRGDTQYF	TGTGCCAGCACCCCAGGACTAGCGGGGGGGCGGGGAGATACGCAGTATTTT	TRBV28	TRBJ2-3	TRBD2	NA
CSATGTGANYGYTF	TGCAGTGCCACCGGGACGGGTGCTAACTATGGCTACACCTTC	TRBV20-1	TRBJ1-2	NA	NA
CASKSDDADTQYF	TGTGCCAGCAAAAGTGACGATGCAGATACGCAGTATTTT	TRBV12-3/TRBV12-4	TRBJ2-3	NA	few
CASSSLGAQYF	TGTGCCAGCAGCTCCCTGGGGGCCCAGTACTTC	TRBV7-2	TRBJ2-5	NA	NA
CASSEGELEAFF	TGTGCCAGCAGTGAAGGGGAGCTTGAAGCTTTCTTT	TRBV6-1	TRBJ1-1	NA	NA
CASSADWGNQPQHF	TGCGCCAGCAGCGCCGACTGGGGCAATCAGCCCCAGCATTTT	TRBV5-1	TRBJ1-5	NA	few
CSVRTVFEGYTF	TGCAGCGTTCGGACGGTGTTTGAAGGCTACACCTTC	TRBV29-1	TRBJ1-2	NA	many
CASSPGGLGSPDYGYTF	TGCGCCAGCAGCCCAGGGGGCCTGGGATCTCCCGACTATGGCTACACCTTC	TRBV5-1	TRBJ1-2	TRBD1	NA
CASSLQEGDTEAFF	TGTGCCAGCTCGCTCCAGGAGGGGGACACTGAAGCTTTCTTT	TRBV18	TRBJ1-1	NA	NA